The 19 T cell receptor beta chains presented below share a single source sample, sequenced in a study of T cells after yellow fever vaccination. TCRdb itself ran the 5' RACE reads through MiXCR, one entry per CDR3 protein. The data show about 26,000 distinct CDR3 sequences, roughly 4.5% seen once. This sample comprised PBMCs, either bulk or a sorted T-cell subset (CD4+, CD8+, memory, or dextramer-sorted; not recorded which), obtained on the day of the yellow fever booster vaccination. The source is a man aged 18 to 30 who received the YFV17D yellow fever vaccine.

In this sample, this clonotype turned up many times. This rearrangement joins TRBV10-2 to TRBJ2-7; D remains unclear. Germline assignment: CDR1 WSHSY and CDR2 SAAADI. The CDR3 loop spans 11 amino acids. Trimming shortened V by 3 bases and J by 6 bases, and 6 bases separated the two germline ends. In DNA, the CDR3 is TGCGCCAGCAGTGAAGGTAGCGAGCAGTACGTC. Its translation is CASSEGSEQYV.

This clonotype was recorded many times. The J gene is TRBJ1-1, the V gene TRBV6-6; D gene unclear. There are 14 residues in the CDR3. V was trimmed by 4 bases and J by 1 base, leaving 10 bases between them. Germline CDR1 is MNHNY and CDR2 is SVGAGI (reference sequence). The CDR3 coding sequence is TGTGCCAGCAGTTCCCATGCAGGGAACACTGAAGCTTTCTTT. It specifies CASSSHAGNTEAFF.

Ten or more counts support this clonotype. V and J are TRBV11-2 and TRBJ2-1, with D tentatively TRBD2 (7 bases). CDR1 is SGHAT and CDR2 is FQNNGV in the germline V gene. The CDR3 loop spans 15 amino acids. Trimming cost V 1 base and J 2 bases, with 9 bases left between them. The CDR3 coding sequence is TGTGCCAGCAGCTTAGGGGGGGGGCCCTACAATGAGCAGTTCTTC. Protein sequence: CASSLGGGPYNEQFF.

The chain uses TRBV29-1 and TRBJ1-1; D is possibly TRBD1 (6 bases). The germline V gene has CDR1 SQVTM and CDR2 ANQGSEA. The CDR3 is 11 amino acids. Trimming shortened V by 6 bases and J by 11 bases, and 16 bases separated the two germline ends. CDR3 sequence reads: CSVAQGGRAFF. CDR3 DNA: TGCAGCGTGGCCCAAGGGGGTAGGGCTTTCTTT.

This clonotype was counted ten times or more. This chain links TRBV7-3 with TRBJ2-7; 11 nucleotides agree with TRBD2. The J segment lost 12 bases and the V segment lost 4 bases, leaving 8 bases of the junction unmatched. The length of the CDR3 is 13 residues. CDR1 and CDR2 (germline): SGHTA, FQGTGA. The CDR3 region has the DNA TGTGCCAGCAGCTCCGGGACTAGCGGCCAAAGGTACTTC. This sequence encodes CASSSGTSGQRYF. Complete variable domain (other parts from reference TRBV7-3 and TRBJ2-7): GAGVSQTPSNKVTEKGKYVELRCDPISGHTALYWYRQSLGQGPEFLIYFQGTGAADDSGLPNDRFFAVRPEGSVSTLKIQRTERGDSAVYLCASSSGTSGQRYFGPGTRLTVT.

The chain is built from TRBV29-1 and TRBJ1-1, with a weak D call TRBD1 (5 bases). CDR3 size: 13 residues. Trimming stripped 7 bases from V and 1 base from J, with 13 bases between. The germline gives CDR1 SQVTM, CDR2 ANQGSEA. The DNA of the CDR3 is TGCAGCGCCCTATCACAGGCGAACACTGAAGCTTTCTTT. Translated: CSALSQANTEAFF.

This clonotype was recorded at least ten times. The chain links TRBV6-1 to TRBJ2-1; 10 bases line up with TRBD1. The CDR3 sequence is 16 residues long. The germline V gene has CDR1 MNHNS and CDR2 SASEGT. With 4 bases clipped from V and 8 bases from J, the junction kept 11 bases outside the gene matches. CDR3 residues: CASSGDPGQGSDEQFF. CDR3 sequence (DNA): TGTGCCAGCAGTGGAGACCCGGGACAGGGGAGCGATGAGCAGTTCTTC.

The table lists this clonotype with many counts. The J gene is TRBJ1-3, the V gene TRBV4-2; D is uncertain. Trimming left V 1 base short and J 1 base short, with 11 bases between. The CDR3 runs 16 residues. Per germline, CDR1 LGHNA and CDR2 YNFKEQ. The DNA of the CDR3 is TGTGCCAGCAGCCAAGCCCGCAGAGAATCTGGAAACACCATATATTTT. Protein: CASSQARRESGNTIYF.

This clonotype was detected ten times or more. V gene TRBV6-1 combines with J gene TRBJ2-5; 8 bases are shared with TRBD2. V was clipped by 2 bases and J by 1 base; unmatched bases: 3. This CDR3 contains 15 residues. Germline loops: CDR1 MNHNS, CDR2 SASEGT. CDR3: CASSESAGGQETQYF. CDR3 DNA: TGTGCCAGCAGTGAATCCGCGGGGGGCCAAGAGACCCAGTACTTC.

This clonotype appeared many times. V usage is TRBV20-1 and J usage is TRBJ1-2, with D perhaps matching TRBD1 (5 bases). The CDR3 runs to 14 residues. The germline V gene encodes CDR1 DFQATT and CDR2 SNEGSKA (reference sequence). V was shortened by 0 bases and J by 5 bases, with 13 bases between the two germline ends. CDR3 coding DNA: TGCAGTGCTAGAGATCGGTTGCAGGGTTATGGCTACACCTTC. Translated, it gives CSARDRLQGYGYTF.

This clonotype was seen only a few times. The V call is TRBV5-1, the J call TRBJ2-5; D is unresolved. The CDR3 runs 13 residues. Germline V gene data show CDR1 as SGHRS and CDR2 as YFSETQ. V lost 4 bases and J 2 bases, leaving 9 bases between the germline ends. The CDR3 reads CASSRTSQETQYF. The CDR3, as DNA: TGCGCCAGCAGCCGAACGTCACAAGAGACCCAGTACTTC.

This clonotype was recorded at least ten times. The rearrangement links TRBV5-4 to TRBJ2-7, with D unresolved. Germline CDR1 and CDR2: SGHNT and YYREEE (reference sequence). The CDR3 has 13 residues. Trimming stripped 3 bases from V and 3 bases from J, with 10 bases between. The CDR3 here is CASSSEASYEQYV. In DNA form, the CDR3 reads TGTGCCAGCAGCTCTGAGGCTAGCTACGAGCAGTACGTC.

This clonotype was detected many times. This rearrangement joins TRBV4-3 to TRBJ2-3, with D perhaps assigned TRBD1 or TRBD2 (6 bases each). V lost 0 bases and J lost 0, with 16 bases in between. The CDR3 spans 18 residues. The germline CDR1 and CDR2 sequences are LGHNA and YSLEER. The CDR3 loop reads CASSQDLLTGASTDTQYF. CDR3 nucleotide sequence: TGCGCCAGCAGCCAAGATCTGCTTACGGGGGCTAGCACAGATACGCAGTATTTT.

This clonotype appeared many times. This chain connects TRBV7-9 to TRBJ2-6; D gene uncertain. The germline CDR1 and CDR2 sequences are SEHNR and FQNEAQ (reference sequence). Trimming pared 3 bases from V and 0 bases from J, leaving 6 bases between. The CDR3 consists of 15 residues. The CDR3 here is CASSLSNSGANVLTF. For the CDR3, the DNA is TGTGCCAGCAGCTTGTCTAACTCTGGGGCCAACGTCCTGACTTTC.

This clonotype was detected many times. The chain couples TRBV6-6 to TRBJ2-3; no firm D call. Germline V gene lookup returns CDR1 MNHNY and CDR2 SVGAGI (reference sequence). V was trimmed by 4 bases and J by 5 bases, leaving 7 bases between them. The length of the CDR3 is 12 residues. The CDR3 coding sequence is TGTGCCAGCAGTTCTCTTGGAGATACGCAGTATTTT. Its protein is CASSSLGDTQYF.

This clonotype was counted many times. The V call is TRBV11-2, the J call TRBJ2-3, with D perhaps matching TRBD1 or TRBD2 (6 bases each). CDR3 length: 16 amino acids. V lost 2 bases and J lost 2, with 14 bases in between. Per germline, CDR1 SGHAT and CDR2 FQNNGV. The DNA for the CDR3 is TGTGCCAGCAGCTTAACCCCGGGGGCGCTCACAGATACGCAGTATTTT. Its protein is CASSLTPGALTDTQYF. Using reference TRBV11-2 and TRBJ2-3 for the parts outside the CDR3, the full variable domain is EAGVAQSPRYKIIEKRQSVAFWCNPISGHATLYWYQQILGQGPKLLIQFQNNGVVDDSQLPKDRFSAERLKGVDSTLKIQPAKLEDSAVYLCASSLTPGALTDTQYFGPGTRLTVL.

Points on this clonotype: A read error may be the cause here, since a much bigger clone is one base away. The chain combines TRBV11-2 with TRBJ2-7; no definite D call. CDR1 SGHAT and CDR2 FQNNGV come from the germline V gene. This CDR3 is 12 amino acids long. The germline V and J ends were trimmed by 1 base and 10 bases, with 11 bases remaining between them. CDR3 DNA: TGTGCCAGCAGCTTAGCCGGGCTCGACCAGTACTTC. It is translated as CASSLAGLDQYF.

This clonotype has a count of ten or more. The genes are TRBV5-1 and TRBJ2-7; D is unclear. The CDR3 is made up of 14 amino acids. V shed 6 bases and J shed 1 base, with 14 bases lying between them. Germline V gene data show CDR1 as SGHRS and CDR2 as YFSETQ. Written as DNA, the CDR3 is TGCGCCAGCAACCTCGGTGGGGTATCCTACGAGCAGTACTTC. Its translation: CASNLGGVSYEQYF.

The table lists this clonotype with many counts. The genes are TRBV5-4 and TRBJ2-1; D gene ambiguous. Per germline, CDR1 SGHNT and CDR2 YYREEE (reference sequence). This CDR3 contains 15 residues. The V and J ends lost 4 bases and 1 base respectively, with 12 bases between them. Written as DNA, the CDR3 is TGTGCCAGCAGCCCGGGCGTGGGGTCCTACAATGAGCAGTTCTTC. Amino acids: CASSPGVGSYNEQFF.